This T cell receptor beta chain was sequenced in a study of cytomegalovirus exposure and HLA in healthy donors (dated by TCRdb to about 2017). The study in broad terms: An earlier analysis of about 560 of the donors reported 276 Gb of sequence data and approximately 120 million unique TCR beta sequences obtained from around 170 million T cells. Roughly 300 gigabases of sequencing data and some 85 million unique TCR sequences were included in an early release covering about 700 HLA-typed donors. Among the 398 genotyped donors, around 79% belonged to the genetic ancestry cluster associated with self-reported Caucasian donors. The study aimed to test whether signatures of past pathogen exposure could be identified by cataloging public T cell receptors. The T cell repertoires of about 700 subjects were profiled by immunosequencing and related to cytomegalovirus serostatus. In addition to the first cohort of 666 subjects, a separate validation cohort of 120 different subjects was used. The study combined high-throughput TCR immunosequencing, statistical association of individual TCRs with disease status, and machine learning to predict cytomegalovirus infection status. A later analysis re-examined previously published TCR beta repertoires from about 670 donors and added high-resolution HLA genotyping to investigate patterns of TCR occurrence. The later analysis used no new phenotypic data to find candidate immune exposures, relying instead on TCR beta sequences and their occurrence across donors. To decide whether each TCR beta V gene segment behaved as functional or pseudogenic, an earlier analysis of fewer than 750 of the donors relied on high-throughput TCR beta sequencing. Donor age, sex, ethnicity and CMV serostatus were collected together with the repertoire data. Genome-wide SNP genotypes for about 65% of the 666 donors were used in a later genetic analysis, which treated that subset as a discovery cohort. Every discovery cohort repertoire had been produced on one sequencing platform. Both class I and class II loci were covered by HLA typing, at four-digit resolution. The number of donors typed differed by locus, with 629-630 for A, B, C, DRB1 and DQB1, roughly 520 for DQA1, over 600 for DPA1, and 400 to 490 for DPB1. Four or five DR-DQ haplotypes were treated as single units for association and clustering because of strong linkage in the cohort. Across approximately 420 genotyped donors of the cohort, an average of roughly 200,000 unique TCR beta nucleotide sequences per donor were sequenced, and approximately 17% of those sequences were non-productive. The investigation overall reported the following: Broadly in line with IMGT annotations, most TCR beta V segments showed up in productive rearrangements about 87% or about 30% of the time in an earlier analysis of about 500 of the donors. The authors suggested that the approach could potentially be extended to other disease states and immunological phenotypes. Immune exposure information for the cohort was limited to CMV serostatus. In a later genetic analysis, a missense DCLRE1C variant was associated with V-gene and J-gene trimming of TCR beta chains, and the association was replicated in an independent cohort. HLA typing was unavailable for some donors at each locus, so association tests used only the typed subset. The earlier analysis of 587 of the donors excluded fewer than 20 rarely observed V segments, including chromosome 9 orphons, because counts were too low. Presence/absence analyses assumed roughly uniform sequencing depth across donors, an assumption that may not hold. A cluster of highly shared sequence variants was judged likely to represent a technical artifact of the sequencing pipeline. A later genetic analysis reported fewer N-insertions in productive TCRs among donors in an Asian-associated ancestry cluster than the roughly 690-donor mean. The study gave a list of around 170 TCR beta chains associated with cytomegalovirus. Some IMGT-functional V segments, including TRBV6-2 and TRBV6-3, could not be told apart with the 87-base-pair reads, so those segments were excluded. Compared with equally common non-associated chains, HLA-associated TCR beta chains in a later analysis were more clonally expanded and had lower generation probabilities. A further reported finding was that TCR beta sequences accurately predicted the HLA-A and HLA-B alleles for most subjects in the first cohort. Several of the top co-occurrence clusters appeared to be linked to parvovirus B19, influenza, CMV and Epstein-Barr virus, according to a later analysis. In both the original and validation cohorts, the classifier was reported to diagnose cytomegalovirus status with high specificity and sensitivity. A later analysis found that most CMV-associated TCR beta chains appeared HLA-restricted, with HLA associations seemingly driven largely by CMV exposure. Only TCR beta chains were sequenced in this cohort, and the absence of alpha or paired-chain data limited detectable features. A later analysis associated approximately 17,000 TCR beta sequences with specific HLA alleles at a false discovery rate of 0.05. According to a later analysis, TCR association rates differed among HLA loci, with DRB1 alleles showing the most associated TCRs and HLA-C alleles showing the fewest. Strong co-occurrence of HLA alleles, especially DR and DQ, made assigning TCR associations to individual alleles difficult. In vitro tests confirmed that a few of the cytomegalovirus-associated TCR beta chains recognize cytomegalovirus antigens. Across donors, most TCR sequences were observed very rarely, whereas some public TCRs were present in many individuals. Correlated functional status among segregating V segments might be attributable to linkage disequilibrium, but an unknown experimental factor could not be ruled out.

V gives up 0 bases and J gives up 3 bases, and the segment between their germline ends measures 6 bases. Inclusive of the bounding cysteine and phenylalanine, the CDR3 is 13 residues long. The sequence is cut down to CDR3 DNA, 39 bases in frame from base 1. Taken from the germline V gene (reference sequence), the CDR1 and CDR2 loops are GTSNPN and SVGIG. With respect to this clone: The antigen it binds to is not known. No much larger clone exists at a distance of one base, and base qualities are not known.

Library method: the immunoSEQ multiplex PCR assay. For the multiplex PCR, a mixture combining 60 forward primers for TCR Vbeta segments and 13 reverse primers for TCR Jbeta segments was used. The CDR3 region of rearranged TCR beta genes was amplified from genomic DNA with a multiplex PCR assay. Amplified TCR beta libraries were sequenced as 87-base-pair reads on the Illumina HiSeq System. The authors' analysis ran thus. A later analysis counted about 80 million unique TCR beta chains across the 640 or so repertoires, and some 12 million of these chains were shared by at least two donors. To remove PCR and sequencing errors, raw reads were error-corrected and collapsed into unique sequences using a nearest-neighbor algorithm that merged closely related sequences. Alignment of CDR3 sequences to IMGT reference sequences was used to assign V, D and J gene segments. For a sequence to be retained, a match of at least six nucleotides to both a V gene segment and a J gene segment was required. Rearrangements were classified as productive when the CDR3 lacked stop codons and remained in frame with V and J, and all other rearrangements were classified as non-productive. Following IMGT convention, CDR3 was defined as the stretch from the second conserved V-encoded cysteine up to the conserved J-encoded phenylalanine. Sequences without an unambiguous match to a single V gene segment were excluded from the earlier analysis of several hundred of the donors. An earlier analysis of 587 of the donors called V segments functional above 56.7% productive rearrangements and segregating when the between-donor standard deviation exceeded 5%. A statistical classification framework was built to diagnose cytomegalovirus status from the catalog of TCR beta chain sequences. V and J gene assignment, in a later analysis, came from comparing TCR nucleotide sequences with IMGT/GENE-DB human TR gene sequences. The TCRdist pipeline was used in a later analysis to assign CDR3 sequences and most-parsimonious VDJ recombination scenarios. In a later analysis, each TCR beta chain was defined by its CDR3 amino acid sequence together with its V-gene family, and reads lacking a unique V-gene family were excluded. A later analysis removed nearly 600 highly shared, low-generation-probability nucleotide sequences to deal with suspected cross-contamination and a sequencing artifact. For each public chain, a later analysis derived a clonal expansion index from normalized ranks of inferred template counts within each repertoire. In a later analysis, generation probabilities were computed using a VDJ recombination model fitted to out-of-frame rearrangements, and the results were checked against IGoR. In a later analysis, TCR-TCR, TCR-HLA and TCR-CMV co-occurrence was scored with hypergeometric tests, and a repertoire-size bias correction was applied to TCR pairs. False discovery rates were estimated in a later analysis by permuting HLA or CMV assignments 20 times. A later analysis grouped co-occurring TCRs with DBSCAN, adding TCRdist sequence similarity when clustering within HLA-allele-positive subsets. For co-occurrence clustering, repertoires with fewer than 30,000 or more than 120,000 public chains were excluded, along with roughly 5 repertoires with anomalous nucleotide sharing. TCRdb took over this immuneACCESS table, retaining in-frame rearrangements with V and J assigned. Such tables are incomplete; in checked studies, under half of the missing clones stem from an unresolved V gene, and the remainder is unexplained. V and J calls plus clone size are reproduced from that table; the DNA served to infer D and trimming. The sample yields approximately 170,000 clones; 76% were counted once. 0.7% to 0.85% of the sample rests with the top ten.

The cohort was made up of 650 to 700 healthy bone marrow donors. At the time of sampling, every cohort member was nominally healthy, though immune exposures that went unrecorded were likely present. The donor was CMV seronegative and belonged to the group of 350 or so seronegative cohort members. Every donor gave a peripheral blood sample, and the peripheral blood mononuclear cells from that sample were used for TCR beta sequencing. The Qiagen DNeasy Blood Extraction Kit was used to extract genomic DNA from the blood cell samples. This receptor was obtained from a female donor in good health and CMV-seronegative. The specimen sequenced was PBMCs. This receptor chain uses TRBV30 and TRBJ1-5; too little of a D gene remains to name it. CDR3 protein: CAWSVQHNQPQHF. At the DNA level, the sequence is TGTGCCTGGAGTGTACAACACAATCAGCCCCAGCATTTT. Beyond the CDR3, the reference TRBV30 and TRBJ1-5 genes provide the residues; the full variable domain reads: SQTIHQWPATLVQPVGSPLSLECTVEGTSNPNLYWYRQAAGRGLQLLFYSVGIGQISSEVPQNLSASRPQDRQFILSSKKLLLSDSGFYLCAWSVQHNQPQHFGDGTRLSIL.